One TCR beta chain is described in this entry. What it binds is not known. These data belong to a study of circulating and synovial CD4+ cells in juvenile arthritis. Points from the study as a whole: Bulk blood CD4 repertoires were more diverse than these. Bulk blood CD4 samples held at least an order of magnitude more or fewer genomes than CPL.

Sequencing was performed with immunoSEQ multiplex PCR; in TCRdb, only in-frame clones are kept and a portion is missing. Of about 30,000 clones listed, 80% to 95% are singletons. Sequenced samples came from active juvenile idiopathic arthritis patients. Trimming removed 7 bases from V and 4 bases from J, with 15 bases in between. The germline V gene has CDR1 LNHDA and CDR2 SQIVND (reference sequence). The CDR3 loop spans 14 amino acids. The receptor was isolated from a human donor with juvenile idiopathic arthritis. Material: CD4+ T cells from blood. The chain employs TRBV19 and TRBJ2-3, with D tentatively TRBD1 (5 bases). CDR3 DNA: TGTGCCAGTACCCCCAAGGGGTTGTCAGATACGCAGTATTTT. Protein sequence: CASTPKGLSDTQYF.